These 18 T cell receptor beta chains came from one sample sequenced in a study of T cell repertoires in cytomegalovirus infection (dated by TCRdb to the late 2010s). Data came from an Illumina HiSeq 1500. Using fastp trimming at Q25 and MiXCR clonotype assembly, TCRdb reanalyzed the public sequencing data and kept in-frame beta chains. Identical CDR3 protein sequences are pooled into one entry, listed with their most common genes and DNA. This sample gives approximately 500,000 distinct CDR3 sequences in total; about 11% of them show up just once. In total, the top ten clones hold about a tenth of the sample. The sample comprised PBMCs. These TCRs come from a human donor in good health (CMV status not recorded). Some clones in this sample may be carry-over from other donors' samples.

In this sample, this clonotype turned up many times. V is TRBV7-2 and J is TRBJ1-1, with 7 bases identical to TRBD1. V lost 5 bases, J lost 0 bases, and 9 bases stayed unmatched. Germline V gives CDR1 SGHTA, CDR2 FQGNSA. The CDR3 has 16 residues. The CDR3 coding sequence is TGTGCCAGCAGCCCCCAGGGGGGGCGCATGAACACTGAAGCTTTCTTT. Translated, it gives CASSPQGGRMNTEAFF.

As to this clonotype: Possible read error: a much larger clone is one base away. The rearrangement uses TRBV28 and TRBJ1-1; no reliable D call. CDR1 is MDHEN, CDR2 SYDVKM, per germline. The CDR3 runs 13 residues. With 5 bases removed from V and 1 base from J, the gap between germline ends came to 8 bases. The CDR3, as DNA: TGTGCCAGCAGTCGGGCGAAGAACACTGAAGCTTTCTTT. The encoded protein is CASSRAKNTEAFF.

This clonotype was detected many times. The rearrangement links TRBV6-1 to TRBJ2-2; D not certain. Germline CDR1 reads MNHNS; CDR2 reads SASEGT. Trimming took 6 bases from V and 0 from J, leaving 11 bases between them. CDR3 length equals 15 residues. In DNA, the CDR3 is TGTGCCAGCAGCTTATTTACCGCGAACACCGGGGAGCTGTTTTTT. It encodes CASSLFTANTGELFF.

This clonotype was seen ten or more times. V is TRBV20-1 and J is TRBJ2-7; a weak D match, TRBD2 (5 bases). Per germline, CDR1 DFQATT and CDR2 SNEGSKA (reference sequence). Trimming took off 1 base at V and 8 bases at J, with 18 bases between the two ends. This CDR3 contains 14 residues. CDR3 DNA: TGCAGTGCTAGAGGGGGTAGTCGAGACTATCAGCAGTACTTC. This encodes CSARGGSRDYQQYF.

This clonotype came up many times. The rearrangement uses TRBV28 and TRBJ2-1; 13 positions agree with TRBD2. CDR1 and CDR2 (germline): MDHEN, SYDVKM. With V trimmed by 6 bases and J by 10 bases, 9 bases remained unmatched. The CDR3 consists of 15 residues. The DNA of the CDR3 is TGTGCCAGCAGAACGGGACTAGCGGGACCGGGCGAGCAGTTCTTC. Protein: CASRTGLAGPGEQFF.

This chain uses TRBV5-4 with TRBJ2-3; no definite D call. Germline V gene data show CDR1 as SGHNT and CDR2 as YYREEE (reference sequence). V was cut by 4 bases and J by 1 base, with 7 bases left in between. The length of the CDR3 is 13 residues. The CDR3 spells CASSGPGTDTQYF. In DNA, the CDR3 is TGTGCCAGCAGCGGCCCGGGCACAGATACGCAGTATTTT.

This clonotype was seen many times. V usage is TRBV5-1 and J usage is TRBJ2-1; 9 nucleotides align to TRBD1. This CDR3 has 16 residues. CDR1 and CDR2 (germline): SGHRS, YFSETQ. The ends lost 0 bases at V and 6 bases at J; junction bases unmatched: 7. Written as DNA, the CDR3 is TGCGCCAGCAGCTTGGGAGGACAGGGGAATGTCAATGAGCAGTTCTTC. This sequence encodes CASSLGGQGNVNEQFF.

The chain links TRBV6-5 to TRBJ1-2; 11 nucleotides line up with TRBD1. In germline, CDR1 is MNHEY, CDR2 SVGAGI. The CDR3 has 15 amino acids. The J segment lost 7 bases and the V segment lost 5 bases, leaving 9 bases of the junction unmatched. The CDR3 region has the DNA TGTGCCAGCAGTGTGTCGGGACAGGGGGGTTCTGGCTACACCTTC. This codes for CASSVSGQGGSGYTF.

J is TRBJ2-5 and V is TRBV20-1; 9 nucleotides line up with TRBD2. Germline lookup yields CDR1 DFQATT and CDR2 SNEGSKA (reference sequence). The CDR3 covers 16 residues. V lost 7 bases and J lost 5; bases outside the gene matches: 17. In DNA, the CDR3 is TGCAGTGGTACCTCCCTTGGGCTAGCGGGGAGTGAGACCCAGTACTTC. Protein product: CSGTSLGLAGSETQYF.

This clonotype was recorded at least ten times. The chain joins TRBV6-5 to TRBJ2-6; D unresolved. This CDR3 contains 17 residues. The V and J ends lost 0 bases and 0 bases respectively, with 9 bases between them. Germline-derived CDR1 and CDR2 are MNHEY and SVGAGI. CDR3 bases: TGTGCCAGCAGTTACTCGCTACGTTCCTCTGGGGCCAACGTCCTGACTTTC. Translating gives CASSYSLRSSGANVLTF.

V gene TRBV28 combines with J gene TRBJ2-3; D may be TRBD2 (5 bases). V lost 5 bases to trimming and J lost 6 bases, with 9 bases between them. Germline CDR1 is MDHEN and CDR2 is SYDVKM. The length of the CDR3 is 12 residues. The CDR3, as DNA: TGTGCCAGCAGTAGGACTTCGGATACGCAGTATTTT. Its translation: CASSRTSDTQYF. The complete variable domain, with remaining parts taken from reference TRBV28 and TRBJ2-3, reads DVKVTQSSRYLVKRTGEKVFLECVQDMDHENMFWYRQDPGLGLRLIYFSYDVKMKEKGDIPEGYSVSREKKERFSLILESASTNQTSMYLCASSRTSDTQYFGPGTRLTVL.

This clonotype appeared many times. The rearrangement uses TRBV28 and TRBJ1-6, with a weak D call TRBD1 (6 bases). Per the germline V gene, CDR1 is MDHEN and CDR2 is SYDVKM. V was trimmed by 5 bases and J by 6 bases, leaving 14 bases between them. The CDR3 consists of 15 residues. CDR3 bases: TGTGCCAGCAGTCCAAAATTGGGGGCTAATTCACCCCTCCACTTT. Its translation is CASSPKLGANSPLHF.

The chain uses TRBV15 and TRBJ2-2, with a tentative D call TRBD2 (6 bases). With 0 bases removed from V and 7 bases from J, the gap between germline ends came to 12 bases. The CDR3 is 15 residues long. In germline, CDR1 is LNHNV, CDR2 YYDKDF (reference sequence). CDR3 residues: CATSREGRQGGELFF. The CDR3 bases are TGTGCCACCAGCAGAGAAGGGAGGCAGGGCGGGGAGCTGTTTTTT.

This clonotype was counted ten times or more. For the CDR3, the DNA is TGTGCCAGCAGCTTAGATTTGTTATCGAGCCAGTACTTC. Protein product: CASSLDLLSSQYF. V usage is TRBV11-2 and J usage is TRBJ2-5; the D is unclear. CDR3 length: 13 residues. Germline V lookup: CDR1 SGHAT, CDR2 FQNNGV. V was pared by 0 bases and J by 10 bases, with 12 bases between.

This chain joins TRBV7-2 and TRBJ1-2; no clear D gene. The CDR3 has 13 amino acids. Germline-derived CDR1 and CDR2 are SGHTA and FQGNSA. V lost 2 bases and J lost 4, with 8 bases in between. CDR3 nucleotide sequence: TGTGCCAGCAGCTTACCACAAATCTATGGCTACACCTTC. Its protein is CASSLPQIYGYTF. The entire variable domain, with the rest obtained from reference TRBV7-2 and TRBJ1-2, is as follows: GAGVSQSPSNKVTEKGKDVELRCDPISGHTALYWYRQSLGQGLEFLIYFQGNSAPDKSGLPSDRFSAERTGGSVSTLTIQRTQQEDSAVYLCASSLPQIYGYTFGSGTRLTVV.

The chain has TRBV2 and TRBJ2-7; D might be TRBD2 (5 bases). Germline values: CDR1 SNHLY, CDR2 FYNNEI. Deletions cut 3 bases from V and 3 bases from J, with 9 bases between. The CDR3 has 13 residues. The CDR3 is CASSDGEGYEQYF. As DNA, the CDR3 is TGTGCCAGCAGTGATGGAGAGGGCTACGAGCAGTACTTC.

The rearrangement links TRBV28 to TRBJ1-2; no definite D call. V dropped 4 bases and J dropped 4 bases, with 13 bases sitting between them. The CDR3 runs to 14 residues. Looked up from germline, CDR1 is MDHEN and CDR2 is SYDVKM. Here the CDR3 reads CASSSTGSIYGYTF. The CDR3 DNA reads as TGTGCCAGCAGTTCCACCGGATCGATCTATGGCTACACCTTC.

This clonotype was counted at least ten times. The chain employs TRBV7-2 and TRBJ1-1, with D unresolved. The CDR3 has 15 amino acids. Germline loops: CDR1 SGHTA, CDR2 FQGNSA. V was cut by 1 base and J by 5 bases, with 14 bases left in between. The CDR3 DNA follows: TGTGCCAGCAGCTTAGGCGGTCCAGGTTGGACTGAAGCTTTCTTT. This gives the protein CASSLGGPGWTEAFF.